This T cell receptor (beta chain) was captured by sequencing in a study of beta chain features in type 1 diabetes. Isolated RNA was reverse transcribed in full, so expressed TCRB transcripts were sequenced. Repertoires were generated with immunoSEQ multiplex PCR, while TCRdb's copy carries only in-frame clones and drops some. The sample holds around 13,000 clones, about half seen once. Of note for this clone: Its target is not known.

Study-level results: VDJ junctions from patients with type 1 diabetes contained fewer insertions and more deletions. HLA effects on TCRB rearrangement stayed unresolved here. Possible PCR preference for shorter templates applied equally to patients and controls. Patients showed naive, central memory and Treg TCRB repertoires that appeared more similar than those of healthy donors.

Between the trimmed V and J ends, which lost 4 bases and 3 bases, there was a span of 16 bases. This CDR3 has 15 residues. CDR1 is SGHTA and CDR2 is FQGNSA in the germline V gene. Sequencing was carried out using stem cell memory CD4+ T cells from blood. The clonotype originates from a man aged 18 to 35 in good health. The V call is TRBV7-2, the J call TRBJ2-7; weak D call: TRBD2 (5 bases). The CDR3 coding sequence is TGTGCCAGCAGCTGGTCCGGGATACGCCTCTACGAGCAGTACTTC. Translation: CASSWSGIRLYEQYF. The full variable domain, with the rest looked up from reference TRBV7-2 and TRBJ2-7, is GAGVSQSPSNKVTEKGKDVELRCDPISGHTALYWYRQSLGQGLEFLIYFQGNSAPDKSGLPSDRFSAERTGGSVSTLTIQRTQQEDSAVYLCASSWSGIRLYEQYFGPGTRLTVT.